What follows are 20 T cell receptor beta chains derived from one specimen sequenced in a study of CD8+CD57+ T cells in acquired aplastic anemia. The template used for profiling TCR beta VDJ and CDR3 was genomic DNA. TCRdb passed the reads through MiXCR, listing each CDR3 protein once. The sample contains fewer than 200,000 distinct CDR3 sequences, about 64% of which appear only once. Before being chosen for sequencing, patients had shown CD8+CD57+ cell expansion by flow cytometry. What was sequenced was sorted CD4+, CD8+, or CD8+CD57+ T cells (not recorded which) from PBMCs. The receptors stem from a human donor with aplastic anemia.

This clonotype was counted only a few times. The rearrangement joins TRBV20-1 to TRBJ1-1; no reliable D call. The CDR3 totals 10 residues. CDR1 is DFQATT and CDR2 is SNEGSKA in the germline V gene (reference sequence). V was cut by 5 bases and J by 6 bases, with 7 bases left in between. The CDR3 loop is CSAPRAEAFF. CDR3 DNA sequence: TGCAGTGCTCCGAGGGCTGAAGCTTTCTTT.

This clonotype was seen many times. This chain connects TRBV25-1 to TRBJ2-1; the match to TRBD1 covers 7 bases. The CDR3 covers 15 residues. Germline CDR1 MGHDK, CDR2 SYGVNS. V lost 5 bases and J lost 10; bases outside the gene matches: 14. The CDR3 is CASSRGGRGLVEQFF. In DNA, the CDR3 is TGTGCCAGCAGTAGAGGGGGCAGGGGCCTGGTCGAGCAGTTCTTC.

This clonotype showed up many times. The chain uses TRBV7-8 and TRBJ2-5; 15 positions match TRBD2. CDR3 length: 17 amino acids. Germline CDR1 SGHVS, CDR2 FQNEAQ. With V trimmed by 5 bases and J by 4 bases, 8 bases remained unmatched. CDR3: CASSNLGLAGGGETQYF. The CDR3 DNA reads as TGTGCCAGCAGCAATTTGGGACTAGCGGGGGGTGGAGAGACCCAGTACTTC.

V is TRBV7-8 and J is TRBJ2-3; D could derive from TRBD1 or TRBD2 (5 bases each). CDR3 length equals 13 residues. Between the trimmed V and J ends, which lost 5 bases and 8 bases, there was a span of 14 bases. Per germline, CDR1 SGHVS and CDR2 FQNEAQ. The CDR3 is CASSPRGTGTQYF. Here the CDR3 DNA reads TGTGCCAGCAGCCCTAGAGGGACGGGTACGCAGTATTTT. The full variable domain, in which reference TRBV7-8 and TRBJ2-3 provide the parts outside the CDR3, is GAGVSQSPRYKVAKRGQDVALRCDPISGHVSLFWYQQALGQGPEFLTYFQNEAQLDKSGLPSDRFFAERPEGSVSTLKIQRTQQEDSAVYLCASSPRGTGTQYFGPGTRLTVL.

The chain has TRBV19 and TRBJ2-2, with D perhaps TRBD2 (6 bases). Trimming stripped 6 bases from V and 4 bases from J, with 18 bases between. Germline lookup yields CDR1 LNHDA and CDR2 SQIVND (reference sequence). The CDR3 consists of 16 residues. The chain's CDR3 is CASRAGQGKRTGELFF. Written as DNA, the CDR3 is TGTGCCAGTAGGGCGGGGCAGGGTAAACGCACCGGGGAGCTGTTTTTT.

The V and J genes are TRBV7-2 and TRBJ2-1; no clear D gene. CDR3 length: 13 residues. Germline loops: CDR1 SGHTA, CDR2 FQGNSA. The V and J ends lost 5 bases and 7 bases respectively, with 12 bases between them. In DNA, the CDR3 is TGTGCCAGCAGCGTCCAGCCCGGGAATGAGCAGTTCTTC. Translation: CASSVQPGNEQFF.

This clonotype was detected only once. This chain connects TRBV6-5 to TRBJ2-7; no reliable D call. CDR1 is MNHEY and CDR2 is SVGAGI in the germline V gene. V lost 2 bases, J lost 6 bases, and 11 bases lay in between. CDR3 length: 13 amino acids. This chain's CDR3 is CASSYDGPTEQYF. Here the CDR3 DNA reads TGTGCCAGCAGTTACGACGGCCCAACCGAGCAGTACTTC.

The chain combines TRBV4-2 with TRBJ1-5; D is possibly TRBD1 (5 bases). The length of the CDR3 is 16 residues. V lost 6 bases and J 2 bases, leaving 17 bases between the germline ends. Germline values: CDR1 LGHNA, CDR2 YNFKEQ. Here the CDR3 reads CASSLFGREGNQPQHF. In DNA form, the CDR3 reads TGTGCCAGCAGTTTATTTGGCAGGGAAGGCAATCAGCCCCAGCATTTT.

The rearrangement joins TRBV19 to TRBJ2-7; D is perhaps TRBD1 (5 bases). The CDR3 contains 14 residues. Germline values: CDR1 LNHDA, CDR2 SQIVND (reference sequence). Between the trimmed V and J ends, which lost 5 bases and 5 bases, there was a span of 16 bases. The CDR3: CASSESGLVHEQYF. Here the CDR3 DNA reads TGTGCCAGTAGTGAGTCAGGGTTGGTCCACGAGCAGTACTTC.

The chain combines TRBV7-2 with TRBJ2-5, with 8 bases matching TRBD1. The DNA end favors TRBJ2-7, so the J call may be wrong. The germline gives CDR1 SGHTA, CDR2 FQGNSA. The CDR3 sequence is 16 residues long. CDR3 coding DNA: TGTGCCAGCAGCTTTATCTGGACAGGGTCCAGCTACGAGCAGTACTTC. It translates to CASSFIWTGSSYEQYF.

V gene TRBV7-2 combines with J gene TRBJ1-3; D unclear. The CDR3 covers 17 residues. Trimming pared 5 bases from V and 0 bases from J, leaving 17 bases between. Germline CDR1 reads SGHTA; CDR2 reads FQGNSA. CDR3 in DNA: TGTGCCAGCAGCCCCAACGCTCCCACAACCTCTGGAAACACCATATATTTT. Its translation is CASSPNAPTTSGNTIYF.

There are a few counts of this clonotype. The genes are TRBV7-9 and TRBJ2-2; unclear D gene. V gave up 5 bases and J gave up 6 bases, with 13 bases separating them. CDR3 size: 14 residues. Germline V gene data show CDR1 as SEHNR and CDR2 as FQNEAQ (reference sequence). The CDR3 region has the DNA TGTGCCAGCAGCACCCCTCGGATCTCCGGGGAGCTGTTTTTT. This translates into CASSTPRISGELFF.

The CDR3: CASTLSRGSYEQFF. CDR3 DNA sequence: TGCGCCAGCACCCTCTCACGAGGGAGCTATGAGCAGTTCTTC. This chain uses TRBV10-2 with TRBJ2-1, with TRBD2 as a possible D gene (5 bases). The CDR3 is made up of 14 amino acids. Trimming cost V 7 bases and J 8 bases, with 18 bases left between them. CDR1 and CDR2 (germline): WSHSY, SAAADI.

This clonotype was picked up one time. The chain links TRBV7-2 to TRBJ1-3, with 7 bases aligning to TRBD1. CDR3 size: 15 residues. The germline V gene has CDR1 SGHTA and CDR2 FQGNSA. The V and J ends lost 5 bases and 4 bases, in that order; junction bases with no gene match: 8. In DNA form, the CDR3 reads TGTGCCAGCAGCCGTGGGACAGCCCAAGGAAACACCATATATTTT. Protein sequence: CASSRGTAQGNTIYF.

The sample holds many counts of this clonotype. The chain recombines TRBV11-2 with TRBJ2-1; D possibly corresponds to TRBD1 (6 bases). The CDR3 has 15 residues. Trimming cost V 3 bases and J 0 bases, with 9 bases left between them. The V gene's germline CDR1 is SGHAT and CDR2 FQNNGV. The CDR3 is CASSFRGTSYNEQFF. DNA of the CDR3: TGTGCCAGCAGCTTCAGGGGAACCTCCTACAATGAGCAGTTCTTC. The variable domain in full, with the rest retrieved from reference TRBV11-2 and TRBJ2-1, is EAGVAQSPRYKIIEKRQSVAFWCNPISGHATLYWYQQILGQGPKLLIQFQNNGVVDDSQLPKDRFSAERLKGVDSTLKIQPAKLEDSAVYLCASSFRGTSYNEQFFGPGTRLTVL.

By proportion, this clonotype is medium-sized. The rearrangement uses TRBV6-4 and TRBJ1-5, with a possible D match to TRBD1 (5 bases). The CDR3 covers 13 residues. Germline-derived CDR1 and CDR2 are MRHNA and SNTAGT. V lost 4 bases, J lost 1 base, and 5 bases lay in between. CDR3 in amino acids: CASSGDSNQPQHF. The CDR3 bases are TGTGCCAGCAGTGGGGACAGCAATCAGCCCCAGCATTTT.

The V call is TRBV29-1, the J call TRBJ1-2; D ambiguous. The V end was cut by 0 bases, the J end by 5 bases, with 4 bases between. CDR3 length: 11 amino acids. Germline CDR1 SQVTM, CDR2 ANQGSEA. The CDR3 loop is CSVEERYGYTF. In DNA form, the CDR3 reads TGCAGCGTTGAAGAAAGGTATGGCTACACCTTC. Drawing the rest from reference TRBV29-1 and TRBJ1-2, the complete variable domain is SAVISQKPSRDICQRGTSLTIQCQVDSQVTMMFWYRQQPGQSLTLIATANQGSEATYESGFVIDKFPISRPNLTFSTLTVSNMSPEDSSIYLCSVEERYGYTFGSGTRLTVV.

The V gene is TRBV2, the J gene TRBJ1-6, with D possibly TRBD1 on 6 matching bases. CDR1 and CDR2 (germline): SNHLY, FYNNEI. Trimming removed 5 bases from V and 9 bases from J, with 17 bases in between. The CDR3 has 15 residues. CDR3 DNA sequence: TGTGCCAGCAGTAGGGAACAGGGTTTTGGTTCACCCCTCCACTTT. Translated: CASSREQGFGSPLHF.

The J gene is TRBJ1-2, the V gene TRBV19; D gene ambiguous. The CDR3 covers 13 residues. The germline V gene has CDR1 LNHDA and CDR2 SQIVND (reference sequence). The germline V and J ends were trimmed by 7 bases and 4 bases, with 13 bases remaining between them. CDR3 sequence reads: CASTGSSTYGYTF. CDR3 DNA sequence: TGTGCCAGTACTGGCAGTTCAACCTATGGCTACACCTTC.

The genes are TRBV2 and TRBJ1-5; 7 nucleotides match TRBD1. This CDR3 spans 15 amino acids. With 1 base clipped from V and 3 bases from J, the junction kept 3 bases outside the gene matches. Germline loops: CDR1 SNHLY, CDR2 FYNNEI. This chain's CDR3 is CASSEETGPNQPQHF. CDR3 DNA sequence: TGTGCCAGCAGTGAAGAGACAGGGCCCAATCAGCCCCAGCATTTT.